One and the same sample provided the 32 T cell receptor beta chains below, sequenced in a study of T cells in women clearing cervical HPV infection. TCRdb's table, derived via immunoSEQ multiplex PCR, lists solely in-frame clones and lacks some. The listing contains 30,000 to 45,000 clones. Sequencing was performed on blood buffy coat. All receptors derive from a woman aged 18 to 75 with a cervical HPV16 infection that either progressed to CIN3+ or cleared (not recorded which).

A remark on this clone: The DNA ends 3 residues before the CDR3 does, and the rest of the CDR3 is filled in from the germline J gene. V and J are TRBV30 and TRBJ2-7; 9 positions agree with TRBD2. The length of the CDR3 is 14 residues. Germline V gives CDR1 GTSNPN, CDR2 SVGIG (reference sequence). The junction had 5 bases not matched to a gene; V was cut back by 1 base and J by 4 bases. The CDR3 is CAWSGQGLAYEQYF. CDR3 DNA, as far as it was read: TGTGCCTGGAGTGGTCAGGGACTAGCATACGAG. Looking up the rest from reference TRBV30 and TRBJ2-7 gives the full variable domain: SQTIHQWPATLVQPVGSPLSLECTVEGTSNPNLYWYRQAAGRGLQLLFYSVGIGQISSEVPQNLSASRPQDRQFILSSKKLLLSDSGFYLCAWSGQGLAYEQYFGPGTRLTVT.

As to this clone: The read finishes 3 residues shy of the CDR3 end, and the germline J gene is used to complete it. The V gene is TRBV20-1, the J gene TRBJ1-6; a possible D gene is TRBD1 (6 bases). Germline CDR1 reads DFQATT; CDR2 reads SNEGSKA (reference sequence). This CDR3 is 15 amino acids long. Trimming took off 4 bases at V and 7 bases at J, with 17 bases between the two ends. CDR3 sequence: CSAKTGMMENSPLHF. Incomplete CDR3 DNA: TGCAGTGCTAAGACAGGCATGATGGAAAATTCACCC.

As for this clone: The DNA ends 3 residues before the CDR3 does, and the rest of the CDR3 is filled in from the germline J gene. This rearrangement joins TRBV7-6 to TRBJ2-1, with TRBD2 matching over 8 bases. There are 18 residues in the CDR3. Germline CDR1 and CDR2: SGHVS and FNYEAQ. The V segment lost 1 base and the J segment 8 bases; nucleotides outside the gene matches: 16. The CDR3 bases that were read are TGTGCCAGCAGCTTAGGAGTAGCGGGGACCTTTACCTCCTATGAG. Protein product: CASSLGVAGTFTSYE. The entire CDR3 protein reads CASSLGVAGTFTSYEQFF.

On this clone: The CDR3 end lies 3 residues beyond the end of the read and is filled in from the germline J gene. The chain recombines TRBV5-6 with TRBJ2-7; 10 nucleotides agree with TRBD1. Germline V CDR1 and CDR2: SGHDT, YYEEEE. This CDR3 contains 15 residues. V shed 3 bases, J shed 6 bases, and the junction held 9 bases outside the gene matches. CDR3 DNA, as far as it was read: TGTGCCAGCAGCTCCCGACAGGGGGCTAATTTCGAG. As protein: CASSSRQGANFE. In full, the CDR3 reads CASSSRQGANFEQYF. The full variable domain, with the rest looked up from reference TRBV5-6 and TRBJ2-7, is DAGVTQSPTHLIKTRGQQVTLRCSPKSGHDTVSWYQQALGQGPQFIFQYYEEEERQRGNFPDRFSGHQFPNYSSELNVNALLLGDSALYLCASSSRQGANFEQYFGPGTRLTVT.

As regards this clone: The junction departs from germline at one end; a sequencing error may be responsible. Read data end 3 residues before the CDR3 end; the end is taken from the germline J gene. This sequence joins TRBV18 and TRBJ2-7; tentative D call: TRBD1 (6 bases). Germline-derived CDR1 and CDR2 are KGHSH and LQKENI. This CDR3 region has 14 residues. The CDR3 region is CARSSARGVYEQYF. CDR3 DNA (partial): TGTGCCCGCTCATCGGCCAGGGGAGTCTACGAG. Combining the CDR3 with reference TRBV18 and TRBJ2-7 gives the whole variable domain NAGVMQNPRHLVRRRGQEARLRCSPMKGHSHVYWYRQLPEEGLKFMVYLQKENIIDESGMPKERFSAEFPKEGPSILRIQQVVRGDSAAYFCARSSARGVYEQYFGPGTRLTVT.

Partial CDR3 DNA: TGCGCCAGCAGCCAGGGGAAACAGGGCTCCTATAATTCACCC. Its translation: CASSQGKQGSYNSP. The whole CDR3 region reads CASSQGKQGSYNSPLHF. The chain carries TRBV5-1 and TRBJ1-6; D might be TRBD1 (6 bases). The observed sequence ends 3 residues before the CDR3 terminus, with the missing tail filled in from the germline J gene. Between the trimmed V and J ends, which lost 4 bases and 0 bases, there was a span of 14 bases. CDR3 length: 17 residues. Germline V gene lookup returns CDR1 SGHRS and CDR2 YFSETQ.

To note about this clone: The read gets to within 3 residues of the CDR3 end, and the germline J gene fills in the rest. The gene calls are TRBV6-2 or TRBV6-3 and TRBJ2-7; D is perhaps TRBD1 (7 bases). The CDR3 contains 15 residues. Germline V CDR1 and CDR2: MNHEY, SVGEGT. V gave up 8 bases and J gave up 5 bases, with 22 bases separating them. Incomplete CDR3 DNA: TGTGCCAGCGGCCGGAGGGGGCCAGGGGGAAACGAG. It is translated as CASGRRGPGGNE. Given in full, the CDR3 is CASGRRGPGGNEQYF.

As for this clone: Sequencing ends 3 residues short of the CDR3 end; the germline J gene provides the rest. This CDR3 is also generated by other DNA sequences in the sample. The chain employs TRBV5-1 and TRBJ2-5, with D possibly being TRBD2 (5 bases). The germline V gene has CDR1 SGHRS and CDR2 YFSETQ. V was cut by 0 bases and J by 2 bases, with 8 bases left in between. The CDR3 runs to 14 residues. CDR3 in amino acids: CASSLVASQETQYF. The CDR3 DNA, read in part, is TGCGCCAGCAGCTTGGTAGCGTCACAAGAGACC.

As concerns this clone: The read falls 3 residues short of the CDR3 end, and the missing part is taken from the germline J gene. V and J are TRBV5-1 and TRBJ1-6; possible D gene TRBD1, 5 bases. This CDR3 spans 15 amino acids. V lost 4 bases and J 9 bases, leaving 17 bases between the germline ends. Germline values: CDR1 SGHRS, CDR2 YFSETQ. The DNA read from the CDR3 is TGCGCCAGCAGCGAGTCGACGGATAGGGGTTCACCC. The encoded protein is CASSESTDRGSP. The whole CDR3 is CASSESTDRGSPLHF.

On this clone: Read coverage stops 3 residues before the CDR3 terminus; the germline J gene supplies the remainder. This chain uses TRBV19 with TRBJ1-2, with TRBD1 as a possible D gene (6 bases). The CDR3 runs to 17 residues. CDR1 is LNHDA, CDR2 SQIVND, per germline (reference sequence). V lost 0 bases, J lost 4 bases, and 18 bases lay in between. The DNA read from the CDR3 is TGTGCCAGTAGTATAGATCTCCAGGCAGGGGCTAGCTATGGC. This encodes CASSIDLQAGASYG. The full CDR3 is CASSIDLQAGASYGYTF.

With respect to this clone: The read falls 3 residues short of the CDR3 end, and the missing part is taken from the germline J gene. The V gene is TRBV7-3, the J gene TRBJ2-3; D not certain. The CDR3 is 16 residues long. Trimming took 1 base from V and 0 from J, leaving 11 bases between them. Germline lookup yields CDR1 SGHTA and CDR2 FQGTGA. The sequenced CDR3 bases are TGTGCCAGCAGCTTAATCCCATCGGTGAGCACAGATACG. The encoded protein is CASSLIPSVSTDT. The CDR3 in its entirety is CASSLIPSVSTDTQYF.

Regarding this clone: The sequenced fragment ends 3 residues before the CDR3 boundary, so the rest is inferred from the germline J gene. The V gene is TRBV7-9, the J gene TRBJ1-6, with 9 bases matching TRBD1. The CDR3 consists of 13 residues. Germline CDR1 reads SEHNR; CDR2 reads FQNEAQ (reference sequence). J lost 9 bases, V lost 5 bases, and 2 bases had no gene match. This CDR3 is CASSPTGGSPLHF. Incomplete CDR3 DNA: TGTGCCAGCAGCCCGACAGGGGGTTCACCC.

About this clone: The missing CDR3 end, 3 residues past where the read stops, is filled in from the germline J gene. This chain uses TRBV7-2 with TRBJ2-3; D is ambiguous. Germline loops: CDR1 SGHTA, CDR2 FQGNSA. This CDR3 is built from 13 residues. Trimming took off 2 bases at V and 4 bases at J, with 7 bases between the two ends. CDR3 loop: CASSLTEADTQYF. Incomplete CDR3 DNA: TGTGCCAGCAGCTTAACAGAGGCAGATACG.

Worth noting for this clone: The read stops 3 residues short of the end of the CDR3; the missing end is completed from the germline J gene. The sample carries other DNA sequences with the same CDR3. The genes are TRBV18 and TRBJ1-2, with TRBD1 identical over 8 bases. This CDR3 contains 15 residues. Looked up from germline, CDR1 is KGHSH and CDR2 is LQKENI. The sequenced CDR3 bases are TGTGCCAGCTCGCCCCCCGGGACAGGACTCGATGAC. Translation gives CASSPPGTGLDD. The whole CDR3 region reads CASSPPGTGLDDYTF.

Comment on this clone: The read ends 3 residues before the CDR3 terminus; that terminus is restored from the germline J gene. The V call is TRBV18, the J call TRBJ2-5; possibly TRBD2 for D (6 bases). The length of the CDR3 is 15 residues. Germline CDR1 is KGHSH and CDR2 is LQKENI. Trimming removed 3 bases at V and 4 bases at J, with 15 bases between. The part of the CDR3 DNA that was read is TGTGCCAGCTCACCGATCGGGGGAAGAGGAGAGACC. Protein sequence: CASSPIGGRGET. The CDR3, in full, reads CASSPIGGRGETQYF.

Of note for this clone: From the germline J gene comes the end of the CDR3, since the read stops 3 residues before it. This chain connects TRBV7-6 to TRBJ2-2; D possibly corresponds to TRBD2 (5 bases). This CDR3 contains 13 residues. Trimming removed 11 bases at V and 6 bases at J, with 16 bases between. Per the germline V gene, CDR1 is SGHVS and CDR2 is FNYEAQ. The covered CDR3 bases are TGTGCCCTGAGTAGCGAATTGGCCGGGGAG. Amino acid sequence: CALSSELAGE. The complete CDR3 reads CALSSELAGELFF.

As to this clone: One end of the junction fails to match germline, which may point to a read error. Coverage ceases 3 residues before the CDR3 finishes, and the germline J gene fills in the end. The sample holds other DNA sequences that translate to the same CDR3. The chain recombines TRBV7-2 with TRBJ2-1, with 7 bases that match TRBD2. The CDR3 is 15 amino acids. Looked up from germline, CDR1 is SGHTA and CDR2 is FQGNSA. CDR3 DNA (partial): TGTGCCAGCAGTTTAGTCGGGGGGACCTACAATGAG. Protein: CASSLVGGTYNE. The CDR3, in full, reads CASSLVGGTYNEQFF.

Note on this clone: The missing CDR3 end, 3 residues past where the read stops, is filled in from the germline J gene. The rearrangement joins TRBV7-2 to TRBJ2-4; 7 bases map to TRBD2. Trimming removed 2 bases from V and 1 base from J; junction bases left unmatched: 2. The CDR3 loop spans 15 amino acids. Germline V gives CDR1 SGHTA, CDR2 FQGNSA. The CDR3 here is CASSLLGGAKNIQYF. The part of the CDR3 DNA that was read is TGTGCCAGCAGCTTATTGGGGGGGGCCAAAAACATT.

Worth noting for this clone: The read is 3 residues too short to cover the CDR3 end, so that end is filled in from the germline J gene. The chain couples TRBV30 to TRBJ2-5, with D unclear. There are 12 residues in the CDR3. Germline assignment: CDR1 GTSNPN and CDR2 SVGIG (reference sequence). The CDR3 loop reads CAWSQERSTQYF. CDR3 DNA, as far as it was read: TGTGCCTGGAGTCAGGAGAGGAGTACC. Combining the CDR3 with reference TRBV30 and TRBJ2-5 gives the whole variable domain SQTIHQWPATLVQPVGSPLSLECTVEGTSNPNLYWYRQAAGRGLQLLFYSVGIGQISSEVPQNLSASRPQDRQFILSSKKLLLSDSGFYLCAWSQERSTQYFGPGTRLLVL.

CDR3 bases read: TGTGCCAGCAGCTTAGTCGGCCTAGCGGGCACCACAGATACG. The encoded protein is CASSLVGLAGTTDT. The full CDR3 reads CASSLVGLAGTTDTQYF. The chain joins TRBV13 to TRBJ2-3; 8 positions match TRBD2. The missing CDR3 end, 3 residues past where the read stops, is filled in from the germline J gene. The CDR3 sequence is 17 residues long. J was trimmed by 2 bases and V by 1 base; bases with no gene match: 8. Germline V gene lookup returns CDR1 PRHDT and CDR2 FYEKMQ (reference sequence).

For this clone: The read stops 3 residues short of the end of the CDR3; the missing end is completed from the germline J gene. The chain recombines TRBV19 with TRBJ2-2, with 7 bases matching TRBD1. Per germline, CDR1 LNHDA and CDR2 SQIVND (reference sequence). The CDR3 spans 17 residues. The CDR3 spells CASSAKQGLGGANVLFF. Incomplete CDR3 DNA: TGTGCCAGTAGCGCAAAACAGGGGCTCGGTGGGGCCAACGTG. The whole variable domain, remainder taken from reference TRBV19 and TRBJ2-2, is DGGITQSPKYLFRKEGQNVTLSCEQNLNHDAMYWYRQDPGQGLRLIYYSQIVNDFQKGDIAEGYSVSREKKESFPLTVTSAQKNPTAFYLCASSAKQGLGGANVLFFGEGSRLTVL.

As for this clone: Read sequence stops 3 residues before the CDR3 end, and the germline J gene provides the missing end. The chain combines TRBV30 with TRBJ2-7, with D possibly being TRBD2 (5 bases). Trimming took 0 bases from V and 5 from J, leaving 14 bases between them. This CDR3 has 14 residues. The germline V gene encodes CDR1 GTSNPN and CDR2 SVGIG (reference sequence). The CDR3 loop is CAWSVRGLRNEQYF. The CDR3 bases that were read are TGTGCCTGGAGTGTCCGCGGACTTAGGAACGAG.

As concerns this clone: The read ends 3 residues before the CDR3 terminus; that terminus is restored from the germline J gene. V and J are TRBV6-2 or TRBV6-3 and TRBJ1-5, with 7 bases fitting TRBD1. This CDR3 has 17 residues. The germline gives CDR1 MNHEY, CDR2 SVGEGT. The trim removed 6 bases at V and 5 bases at J, leaving 16 bases unmatched. The CDR3 reads CASSGGQVHSFDQPQHF. CDR3 DNA, as far as it was read: TGTGCCAGCAGCGGAGGACAGGTTCATAGTTTCGATCAGCCC.

Remarks on this clone: One junction end disagrees with the germline gene, perhaps due to a read error. Read coverage stops 3 residues before the CDR3 terminus; the germline J gene supplies the remainder. Other DNA sequences from this sample encode an identical CDR3 as well. This chain uses TRBV19 with TRBJ1-3, with D perhaps matching TRBD1 (6 bases). This CDR3 spans 12 amino acids. From germline, CDR1 is LNHDA and CDR2 SQIVND (reference sequence). CDR3 loop: CASVSRGNTIYF. The sequenced part of the CDR3 DNA is TGTGCCAGTGTCTCCAGGGGAAACACT.

Remarks on this clone: The read stops 3 residues short of the end of the CDR3; the missing end is completed from the germline J gene. This rearrangement joins TRBV7-3 to TRBJ2-3, with D tentatively TRBD1 (5 bases). The germline V gene has CDR1 SGHTA and CDR2 FQGTGA. This CDR3 comprises 14 residues. The DNA read from the CDR3 is TGTGCCAGCAGCTTAATACCAGGGCAAGAGACG. Protein sequence: CASSLIPGQET. The whole CDR3 protein is CASSLIPGQETQYF. Looking up the rest from reference TRBV7-3 and TRBJ2-3 gives the full variable domain: GAGVSQTPSNKVTEKGKYVELRCDPISGHTALYWYRQSLGQGPEFLIYFQGTGAADDSGLPNDRFFAVRPEGSVSTLKIQRTERGDSAVYLCASSLIPGQETQYFGPGTRLTVL.

Comments on this clone: Read data end 3 residues before the CDR3 end; the end is taken from the germline J gene. The rearrangement links TRBV2 to TRBJ2-2; TRBD1 agrees at 8 bases. From germline, CDR1 is SNHLY and CDR2 FYNNEI. The CDR3 sequence is 15 residues long. The sequenced part of the CDR3 DNA is TGTGCCAGCAGAGCAGGACAGGGAAGGGTCTCACCG. Protein sequence: CASRAGQGRVSP. In full, the CDR3 reads CASRAGQGRVSPLFF.

Regarding this clone: The read falls 3 residues short of the CDR3 end, and the missing part is taken from the germline J gene. V is TRBV18 and J is TRBJ2-3; 8 bases are shared with TRBD1. Germline values: CDR1 KGHSH, CDR2 LQKENI. The CDR3 has 14 amino acids. The CDR3 sequence is CASSPRGQEETQYF. Incomplete CDR3 DNA: TGTGCCAGCTCACCTAGGGGACAGGAAGAGACG. Based on the CDR3 plus reference TRBV18 and TRBJ2-3, the full variable domain is NAGVMQNPRHLVRRRGQEARLRCSPMKGHSHVYWYRQLPEEGLKFMVYLQKENIIDESGMPKERFSAEFPKEGPSILRIQQVVRGDSAAYFCASSPRGQEETQYFGPGTRLTVL.

On this clone: The CDR3 end falls 3 residues outside the read, so it is completed with the germline J gene. V gene TRBV5-6 combines with J gene TRBJ2-3; 8 bases match TRBD1. The CDR3 has 15 amino acids. Per germline, CDR1 SGHDT and CDR2 YYEEEE. Partial CDR3 DNA: TGTGCCAGCAGCGCGGGACAGGTCGTTCGAGAGACG. Its protein product is CASSAGQVVRET. The whole CDR3 protein reads CASSAGQVVRETQYF.

Worth noting for this clone: The read is 3 residues too short to cover the CDR3 end, so that end is filled in from the germline J gene. The chain combines TRBV29-1 with TRBJ2-1; possibly TRBD2 for D (7 bases). V was shortened by 7 bases and J by 0 bases, with 19 bases between the two germline ends. Per the germline V gene, CDR1 is SQVTM and CDR2 is ANQGSEA. This CDR3 contains 16 residues. CDR3 protein: CSAAGTGAYSYNEQFF. CDR3 bases read: TGCAGCGCAGCGGGGACGGGGGCTTACTCCTACAATGAG.

About this clone: The CDR3 is cut off 3 residues early in the read; its end comes from the germline J gene. This specimen includes other DNA sequences encoding the same CDR3. V gene TRBV19 combines with J gene TRBJ2-5; D is perhaps TRBD2 (5 bases). Trimming stripped 2 bases from V and 5 bases from J, with 9 bases between. This CDR3 is built from 13 residues. Germline lookup yields CDR1 LNHDA and CDR2 SQIVND (reference sequence). The DNA read from the CDR3 is TGTGCCAGTAGTATAAGGCGAGGGGAGACC. It is translated as CASSIRRGET. The whole CDR3 sequence is CASSIRRGETQYF.

For this clone: The sequence runs out 3 residues before the end of the CDR3; the remainder is reconstructed from the germline J gene. The chain couples TRBV7-3 to TRBJ2-3; 7 nucleotides align to TRBD2. There are 15 residues in the CDR3. Germline CDR1 SGHTA, CDR2 FQGTGA. V dropped 5 bases and J dropped 3; count of bases not matched to a gene: 8. CDR3 region: CASSPTGLETDTQYF. Incomplete CDR3 DNA: TGTGCCAGCAGCCCAACTGGACTAGAGACAGATACG.

With regard to this clone: The read terminates 3 residues ahead of where the CDR3 ends, so the germline J gene completes it. The chain couples TRBV20-1 to TRBJ2-7; D is unclear. This CDR3 is 14 amino acids long. V was trimmed by 3 bases and J by 2 bases, leaving 14 bases between them. Germline V gives CDR1 DFQATT, CDR2 SNEGSKA (reference sequence). The sequenced part of the CDR3 DNA is TGCAGTGCTAGGGTCCAAGGCATAACCTACGAG. It codes for CSARVQGITYE. In full, the CDR3 is CSARVQGITYEQYF.